The 22 T cell receptor beta chains given below trace back to one sample, sequenced in a study of read filtering for tumor transcriptome and immune sequencing. From around 440 ng of RNA, a library with molecular barcoded alpha/delta and beta/gamma adaptors was made. TCRdb fed the reads into MiXCR, producing one record per CDR3 protein. Found here are around 40,000 distinct CDR3 sequences, approximately 12% of them singletons; the top ten hold 30% to 40%. The material sequenced was a population of CD138-negative cells sorted from bone marrow. Every receptor here comes from a donor at least 40 years old with multiple myeloma.

This clonotype is judged large. One end of the junction is discordant with germline, which a read error may explain. The V call is TRBV4-2, the J call TRBJ2-1, with a possible D match to TRBD1 (5 bases). Germline V lookup: CDR1 LGHNA, CDR2 YNFKEQ. The CDR3 has 14 residues. CDR3 coding DNA: TGCGCCAGCAGCCAAGACAGTACCTACAATGAGCAGTTCTTC. As protein: CASSQDSTYNEQFF.

This clonotype was seen many times. The chain uses TRBV29-1 and TRBJ2-5; D not resolved. Germline lookup yields CDR1 SQVTM and CDR2 ANQGSEA. This CDR3 region has 11 residues. The V gene lost 4 bases and the J gene lost 2 bases, with 5 bases spanning the gap. As DNA, the CDR3 is TGCAGCGTTGTACAACAAGAGACCCAGTACTTC. Translation gives CSVVQQETQYF.

Many counts were recorded for this clonotype. J is TRBJ2-7 and V is TRBV20-1; 14 positions agree with TRBD2. This CDR3 comprises 15 residues. CDR1 DFQATT and CDR2 SNEGSKA come from the germline V gene (reference sequence). Trimming removed 4 bases from V and 4 bases from J; junction bases left unmatched: 6. The CDR3, as DNA: TGCAGTGCTATACCGGGACTAGCGGGGGTGTACGAGCAGTACTTC. Its translation is CSAIPGLAGVYEQYF.

The genes are TRBV4-2 and TRBJ2-3; the D gene is possibly TRBD2 (6 bases). From germline, CDR1 is LGHNA and CDR2 YNFKEQ. Trimming took 4 bases from V and 0 from J, leaving 11 bases between them. The CDR3 covers 15 residues. CDR3 sequence reads: CASSPGLTSTDTQYF. The CDR3 bases are TGTGCCAGCAGCCCCGGACTAACAAGCACAGATACGCAGTATTTT.

This clonotype was counted ten times or more. This chain connects TRBV29-1 to TRBJ2-7, with 7 bases matching TRBD1. V lost 2 bases and J lost 6; bases outside the gene matches: 7. The CDR3 consists of 13 residues. Germline-derived CDR1 and CDR2 are SQVTM and ANQGSEA. CDR3 protein: CSVEPTGVGEQYF. Written as DNA, the CDR3 is TGCAGCGTTGAACCCACAGGGGTGGGCGAGCAGTACTTC.

This clonotype has ten or more counts. V gene TRBV12-3 or TRBV12-4 combines with J gene TRBJ1-5; D is possibly TRBD1 (6 bases). The CDR3 runs 16 residues. V was cut by 3 bases and J by 6 bases, with 18 bases left in between. In nucleotides, the CDR3 is TGTGCCAGCAGTTTCCCCGCGGGGGGGGCACTTCAGCCCCAGCATTTT. Residues: CASSFPAGGALQPQHF.

In its sample, this clonotype was seen many times. At one of its ends the junction is not consistent with the germline gene, which may arise from a read error. J is TRBJ1-6 and V is TRBV28; TRBD1 matches at 7 bases. Germline CDR1 reads MDHEN; CDR2 reads SYDVKM. The CDR3 totals 15 residues. The DNA of the CDR3 is TGTGCCAGCAGGGGGACAGACTCCCATAATTCACCCCTCCACTTT. Translated: CASRGTDSHNSPLHF.

As regards this clonotype: This may stem from a read error, because a much larger clone lies one nucleotide away. J is TRBJ2-6 and V is TRBV28; D remains unclear. The CDR3 is 12 residues long. In germline, CDR1 is MDHEN, CDR2 SYDVKM. In nucleotides, the CDR3 is TGTGACAGCAATAGTGGGGCCAACGTCCTGACTTTC. Amino acids: CDSNSGANVLTF.

In this sample, this clonotype turned up many times. The chain joins TRBV6-5 to TRBJ2-2, with a possible D match to TRBD2 (6 bases). In germline, CDR1 is MNHEY, CDR2 SVGAGI. This CDR3 region has 16 residues. Trimming shortened V by 0 bases and J by 6 bases, and 14 bases separated the two germline ends. CDR3 coding DNA: TGTGCCAGCAGTTACTCGACGGGGGAACTGGCCGGGGAGCTGTTTTTT. Translation: CASSYSTGELAGELFF.

By sample share, this clonotype is medium-sized. The rearrangement uses TRBV28 and TRBJ1-2; the D gene is possibly TRBD1 (5 bases). V was shortened by 5 bases and J by 3 bases, with 7 bases between the two germline ends. This CDR3 spans 12 amino acids. CDR1 and CDR2 (germline): MDHEN, SYDVKM. CDR3 sequence: CASSLTDYGYTF. CDR3 in DNA: TGTGCCAGCAGTCTGACAGACTATGGCTACACCTTC.

At least ten counts were recorded for this clonotype. This chain uses TRBV7-2 with TRBJ2-7, with D possibly being TRBD2 (5 bases). Per the germline V gene, CDR1 is SGHTA and CDR2 is FQGNSA. The CDR3 runs 14 residues. V lost 5 bases and J 7 bases, leaving 18 bases between the germline ends. CDR3 coding DNA: TGTGCCAGCAGCCCCCGGGCCTTGCCGGGGGAGCAGTACTTC. Protein: CASSPRALPGEQYF.

This clonotype was recorded many times. The V gene is TRBV7-9, the J gene TRBJ2-2; 11 bases fit TRBD1. J gave up 3 bases and V 5 bases, and 5 bases lay outside the gene matches. Germline lookup yields CDR1 SEHNR and CDR2 FQNEAQ (reference sequence). CDR3 length: 16 residues. The CDR3 spells CASSRGQGADTGELFF. CDR3 bases: TGTGCCAGCAGCCGAGGACAGGGGGCGGACACCGGGGAGCTGTTTTTT.

This clonotype was counted at least ten times. The chain employs TRBV28 and TRBJ1-1; D is undetermined. The V and J ends lost 5 bases and 6 bases respectively, with 22 bases between them. The V gene's germline CDR1 is MDHEN and CDR2 SYDVKM. This CDR3 is 16 amino acids long. The CDR3 region has the DNA TGTGCCAGCAGTCCCCTCATTGAAACCTGGGGTGCTGAAGCTTTCTTT. Protein: CASSPLIETWGAEAFF.

This clonotype was observed many times. V is TRBV28 and J is TRBJ1-5, with 7 bases lining up with TRBD1. The CDR3 length is 16 residues. Germline CDR1 is MDHEN and CDR2 is SYDVKM. Germline trimming cut 6 bases from V and 5 bases from J; bases unmatched to any gene: 13. The CDR3 DNA follows: TGTGCCAGCAGCACCCCGCACAGGGGATTTTATCAGCCCCAGCATTTT. Protein: CASSTPHRGFYQPQHF.

At least ten counts were recorded for this clonotype. V gene TRBV20-1 combines with J gene TRBJ1-6; D not resolved. Germline V gene sequence: CDR1 DFQATT, CDR2 SNEGSKA (reference sequence). The CDR3 has 16 amino acids. V dropped 1 base and J dropped 0 bases, with 10 bases sitting between them. The CDR3 coding sequence is TGCAGTGCTAGAGTCCCGGTGAGCTCCTATAATTCACCCCTCCACTTT. Its translation is CSARVPVSSYNSPLHF.

About this clonotype itself: This clone may be a read error of a much larger clone one base away. The J gene is TRBJ2-2, the V gene TRBV3-1; D is possibly TRBD1 (5 bases). The germline gives CDR1 LGHDT, CDR2 YNNKEL (reference sequence). The CDR3 is made up of 15 amino acids. In DNA, the CDR3 is TGTGCCGGCAGCCGGACCCACTGGGGCGCCGGGGAGCTGTTTTTT. It is translated as CAGSRTHWGAGELFF.

This clonotype appeared many times. This rearrangement joins TRBV14 to TRBJ2-1, with D possibly TRBD1 on 6 matching bases. Trimming stripped 3 bases from V and 6 bases from J, with 9 bases between. The CDR3 is 13 amino acids. Germline V gives CDR1 SGHDN, CDR2 FVKESK. The CDR3 spells CASSQQDSNEQFF. CDR3 sequence (DNA): TGTGCCAGCAGCCAGCAGGACAGCAATGAGCAGTTCTTC.

The sample holds a few counts of this clonotype. V gene TRBV6-5 combines with J gene TRBJ2-5, with 7 bases identical to TRBD1. V was clipped by 5 bases and J by 4 bases; unmatched bases: 19. Germline-derived CDR1 and CDR2 are MNHEY and SVGAGI. This CDR3 spans 18 amino acids. The CDR3 is CASSRTRAGTAKGETQYF. The CDR3 DNA sequence: TGTGCCAGCAGTCGAACCCGCGCCGGGACAGCCAAGGGAGAGACCCAGTACTTC.

This clonotype was observed many times. This chain links TRBV3-1 with TRBJ2-5; D uncertain. Germline-derived CDR1 and CDR2 are LGHDT and YNNKEL (reference sequence). This CDR3 has 13 residues. V dropped 1 base and J dropped 7 bases, with 10 bases sitting between them. In DNA form, the CDR3 reads TGTGCCAGCAGCCAAGGTGGGCTGGGGACCCAGTACTTC. Its protein is CASSQGGLGTQYF.

This clonotype showed up many times. The genes are TRBV5-1 and TRBJ2-7, with 9 nucleotides matching TRBD1. V shed 4 bases, J shed 3 bases, and the junction held 5 bases outside the gene matches. This CDR3 is built from 14 residues. CDR1 SGHRS and CDR2 YFSETQ come from the germline V gene. The CDR3, as DNA: TGCGCCAGCAGCACCGGGACAGGGAACTACGAGCAGTACTTC. Its protein is CASSTGTGNYEQYF.

This clonotype was recorded at least ten times. This rearrangement joins TRBV10-1 to TRBJ1-1; D remains ambiguous. The CDR3 spans 15 residues. The V end was cut by 0 bases, the J end by 2 bases, with 10 bases between. Germline V gene sequence: CDR1 WNHNN, CDR2 SYGVQD (reference sequence). The CDR3: CASSESIHGNTEAFF. The CDR3 DNA is TGCGCCAGCAGTGAGTCGATTCACGGTAACACTGAAGCTTTCTTT.

There are many counts of this clonotype. The chain links TRBV20-1 to TRBJ2-5; D not resolved. Germline-derived CDR1 and CDR2 are DFQATT and SNEGSKA (reference sequence). CDR3 length: 12 amino acids. V shed 0 bases and J shed 5 bases, with 7 bases lying between them. The CDR3 sequence is CSARDLVETQYF. The CDR3 DNA is TGCAGTGCTAGAGATTTAGTCGAGACCCAGTACTTC.